The present entry profiles one TCR beta chain with its context. Its antigen is currently unknown. The data belong to a study of cytomegalovirus exposure and HLA in healthy donors. The study, taken as a whole, reports: The authors enumerated roughly 160 TCR beta chains as linked to cytomegalovirus. Diagnosis of cytomegalovirus status made by the classifier reportedly showed high specificity and sensitivity.

A multiplex PCR was run with 60 Vbeta primers and 13 Jbeta primers. Repertoires were generated with immunoSEQ multiplex PCR, while TCRdb's copy carries only in-frame clones and drops some. The top ten hold about 1.2% of the sample, which has about 92,000 clones, approximately 81% seen once. This CDR3 has 15 amino acids. Germline V gives CDR1 MNHNS, CDR2 SASEGT. V shed 6 bases, J shed 2 bases, and the junction held 6 bases outside the gene matches. This chain links TRBV6-1 with TRBJ2-1, with TRBD2 matching over 8 bases. Material: PBMCs. The sequence was collected from a girl aged 2 to 9 in good health and CMV-seropositive. The CDR3 loop is CASRETSAAYNEQFF. Here the CDR3 DNA reads TGTGCCAGCAGAGAGACTAGCGCCGCCTACAATGAGCAGTTCTTC.